The subject of this entry is one TCR beta chain. The target antigen is unknown. The CDR3 is 16 residues long. Trimming removed 6 bases at V and 1 base at J, with 19 bases between. Germline V gene lookup returns CDR1 MGHDK and CDR2 SYGVNS. TCR beta CDR3 regions were amplified from RNA transcripts. A set of HTBI primers served as the primers for a first-round RT-PCR of the TCR CDR3. From the multiplex PCR reads, TCRdb called clonotypes with MiXCR, one entry per CDR3 protein. The sample shows hundreds of thousands of distinct CDR3 sequences, roughly 50% of them seen only once. These data come from a study of T cells in Graves' hyperthyroidism and ophthalmopathy. Study outcomes and limitations: Through a model of 13 V-J features, ophthalmopathy was separated from stable hyperthyroidism. In validation, the model predicted ophthalmopathy. These predictions came a median roughly 6 months before onset.

Graves' hyperthyroidism was deemed stable absent ophthalmopathy progression within 18 months. Not enrolled were patients with uncontrolled infection, other autoimmune disease, pregnancy or lactation. This chain joins TRBV25-1 and TRBJ2-7; D is unclear. Sequencing input: peripheral blood or thyroid tissue (not recorded which). This TCR was sampled from a woman between 18 and 30 years old with Graves' hyperthyroidism. CDR3 region: CASSLSWGKGSYEQYF. The DNA of the CDR3 is TGTGCCAGCAGCCTAAGCTGGGGTAAAGGGTCCTACGAGCAGTACTTC.